What follows are 12 T cell receptor beta chains derived from one specimen sequenced in a study of T cell responses to AZD1222 COVID-19 vaccine. Generated by immunoSEQ multiplex PCR, the TCRdb table keeps only in-frame clones and is missing some. The top ten hold 10% of the sample, which has 120,000 or so clones, approximately 87% seen once. The source material was peripheral blood, sampled on day 0 of AZD1222 vaccination. These receptors were taken from an adult in good health.

This chain links TRBV9 with TRBJ2-1; D remains ambiguous. With 1 base removed from V and 0 bases from J, the gap between germline ends came to 20 bases. CDR3 length equals 19 residues. CDR1 is SGDLS and CDR2 is YYNGEE in the germline V gene. This CDR3 reads CASSVSGGMAASSYNEQFF. CDR3 coding DNA: TGTGCCAGCAGCGTATCGGGTGGAATGGCGGCAAGCTCCTACAATGAGCAGTTCTTC.

The chain uses TRBV2 and TRBJ1-2; TRBD1 is a possible D gene (6 bases). Germline assignment: CDR1 SNHLY and CDR2 FYNNEI. With 4 bases removed from V and 6 bases from J, the gap between germline ends came to 12 bases. CDR3 length equals 13 residues. Here the CDR3 reads CASSGLTGDGYTF. In DNA, the CDR3 is TGTGCCAGCAGTGGGTTGACAGGCGATGGCTACACCTTC.

The gene calls are TRBV7-2 and TRBJ1-3, with TRBD1 identical over 8 bases. Germline V gene lookup returns CDR1 SGHTA and CDR2 FQGNSA. The trim removed 5 bases at V and 0 bases at J, leaving 6 bases unmatched. The CDR3 length is 16 residues. Written as DNA, the CDR3 is TGTGCCAGCAGCCCCTGGACAGGGTCCTCTGGAAACACCATATATTTT. As protein: CASSPWTGSSGNTIYF.

The chain couples TRBV29-1 to TRBJ2-5; 7 bases are a match to TRBD2. This CDR3 contains 14 residues. Germline V gene data show CDR1 as SQVTM and CDR2 as ANQGSEA. With V trimmed by 7 bases and J by 0 bases, 8 bases remained unmatched. CDR3 sequence reads: CSASAGRYQETQYF. The CDR3 bases are TGCAGCGCCTCAGCGGGAAGGTACCAAGAGACCCAGTACTTC.

The table lists this clone with a count of one. V usage is TRBV7-9 and J usage is TRBJ2-7; D may match TRBD1 or TRBD2 (5 bases each). CDR3 length equals 13 residues. CDR1 is SEHNR, CDR2 FQNEAQ, per germline (reference sequence). Trimming took off 3 bases at V and 4 bases at J, with 10 bases between the two ends. CDR3 sequence: CASSFQGVYEQYF. As DNA, the CDR3 is TGTGCCAGCAGCTTTCAGGGAGTGTACGAGCAGTACTTC.

V is TRBV2 and J is TRBJ1-1, with D unclear. Trimming stripped 4 bases from V and 3 bases from J, with 6 bases between. The length of the CDR3 is 12 residues. Germline V lookup: CDR1 SNHLY, CDR2 FYNNEI. The CDR3 nucleotides read TGTGCCAGCAGTGGGGGAGACACTGAAGCTTTCTTT. It is translated as CASSGGDTEAFF.

The rearrangement joins TRBV6-2 or TRBV6-3 to TRBJ2-2; 10 bases line up with TRBD2. V lost 4 bases and J lost 1; bases outside the gene matches: 3. CDR1 is MNHEY and CDR2 is SVGEGT in the germline V gene. The CDR3 consists of 16 residues. The CDR3 DNA is TGTGCCAGCAGTTCCCGGACTAGCGGGAACACCGGGGAGCTGTTTTTT. Its protein is CASSSRTSGNTGELFF.

This chain joins TRBV5-5 and TRBJ1-1; the D is unclear. Germline CDR1 reads SGHKS; CDR2 reads YYEKEE (reference sequence). V lost 1 base and J 8 bases, leaving 6 bases between the germline ends. The CDR3 length is 11 residues. The CDR3 coding sequence is TGTGCCAGCAGCTTGTACAGCGAAGCTTTCTTT. Translation gives CASSLYSEAFF.

This chain connects TRBV29-1 to TRBJ1-1; unclear D gene. V dropped 4 bases and J dropped 0 bases, with 9 bases sitting between them. There are 13 residues in the CDR3. Per germline, CDR1 SQVTM and CDR2 ANQGSEA. The CDR3 region is CSVVPGMNTEAFF. For the CDR3, the DNA is TGCAGCGTTGTTCCGGGCATGAACACTGAAGCTTTCTTT. Filled out from reference TRBV29-1 and TRBJ1-1, the complete variable domain reads SAVISQKPSRDICQRGTSLTIQCQVDSQVTMMFWYRQQPGQSLTLIATANQGSEATYESGFVIDKFPISRPNLTFSTLTVSNMSPEDSSIYLCSVVPGMNTEAFFGQGTRLTVV.

This chain uses TRBV12-5 with TRBJ1-1, with a tentative D call TRBD1 (5 bases). Germline V gives CDR1 LGHNT, CDR2 FRNRAP. CDR3 length equals 15 residues. Trimming removed 3 bases from V and 4 bases from J, with 15 bases in between. This CDR3 reads CASGFSTVGVTEAFF. CDR3 DNA sequence: TGTGCTAGTGGTTTCTCCACAGTGGGGGTCACTGAAGCTTTCTTT.

The chain employs TRBV19 and TRBJ1-2; TRBD1 is a possible D gene (6 bases). The V gene's germline CDR1 is LNHDA and CDR2 SQIVND (reference sequence). V was clipped by 3 bases and J by 6 bases, with 11 bases between them. The CDR3 totals 13 residues. The CDR3 sequence is CASSIAGADGYTF. CDR3 sequence (DNA): TGTGCCAGTAGTATTGCAGGGGCCGATGGCTACACCTTC.

This clone was detected once. The gene calls are TRBV7-9 and TRBJ1-4; 8 bases map to TRBD1. The CDR3 covers 17 residues. Per the germline V gene, CDR1 is SEHNR and CDR2 is FQNEAQ (reference sequence). Trimming cost V 1 base and J 7 bases; bases outside gene matches: 11. The CDR3 loop is CASSLESSGTGGEKLFF. The CDR3 coding sequence is TGTGCCAGCAGCTTAGAATCGTCGGGGACAGGAGGTGAAAAACTGTTTTTT.